These T cell receptor beta chains were read from a single sample in a study of control samples from healthy donors and cancer patients. The method was immunoSEQ multiplex PCR; TCRdb's version includes in-frame clones alone and lacks a portion of them. Of about 94,000 clones in the sample, 75% to 95% are singletons; the top ten hold about 4%. Input material: blood. The source of these receptors is a woman aged 18-29 years in good health. The CDR3 runs from the conserved cysteine through the conserved F or W. A D gene is named only where the DNA matches it firmly. Clone sizes are given selectively: once, few, many, or a class where the clone is expanded.

D gene,V gene,J gene,clone size,CDR3 DNA,CDR3 protein
.,TRBV6-5,TRBJ2-7,.,TGTGCCAGCAGTCCAAGCTCCTACGAGCAGTACTTC,CASSPSSYEQYF
.,TRBV19,TRBJ1-4,once,TGTGCCAGTAGTGGGGGTGGGACCTCAGGAGAAAAACTGTTTTTT,CASSGGGTSGEKLFF
TRBD1,TRBV3-1/TRBV3-2,TRBJ1-6,.,TGTGCCAGCAGCCAACCGGGACAGGGCGCTGGGCCCCTCCACTTT,CASSQPGQGAGPLHF
.,TRBV2,TRBJ2-7,.,TGTGCCAGCAGTCCCGGCAGGACCTCCTACGAGCAGTACTTC,CASSPGRTSYEQYF
.,TRBV9,TRBJ1-2,.,TGTGCCAGCAGCCAAGCTAACTATGGCTACACCTTC,CASSQANYGYTF
.,TRBV7-9,TRBJ1-2,.,TGTGCCAGCACCCAAGGGAGGTGGGGCTACACCTTC,CASTQGRWGYTF
TRBD1,TRBV5-1,TRBJ2-7,.,TGCGCCAGCAGACCCGGACAGGGGAACGAGCAGTACTTC,CASRPGQGNEQYF
.,TRBV3-1/TRBV3-2,TRBJ2-7,.,TGTGCCAGCAGCCAGTCGACAGGCTCCTACGAGCAGTACTTC,CASSQSTGSYEQYF
.,TRBV18,TRBJ1-1,.,TGTGCCAGCTCAACACTCCAACCAGGGGAGACTGAAGCTTTCTTT,CASSTLQPGETEAFF
.,TRBV5-1,TRBJ1-2,once,TGCGCCAGCAGCTATGGACGGAACTATGGCTACACCTTC,CASSYGRNYGYTF
.,TRBV14,TRBJ1-1,.,TGTGCCAGCAGCCAAGATCGGCGAATAGAACGGGAGAACACTGAAGCTTTCTTT,CASSQDRRIERENTEAFF
.,TRBV6-1,TRBJ1-5,.,TGTGCCAGCAGTGAATATATTGGACGTTTAAGCAATCAGCCCCAGCATTTT,CASSEYIGRLSNQPQHF
.,TRBV3-1/TRBV3-2,TRBJ1-2,.,TGTGCCAGCAGCCAAGACAGGGAAGGCTACACCTTC,CASSQDREGYTF
TRBD2,TRBV5-1,TRBJ2-1,.,TGCGCCAGCAGCTCCTCCCGGGAGGTAGGTGAGCAGTTCTTC,CASSSSREVGEQFF
.,TRBV7-2,TRBJ2-3,.,TGTGCCAGCAGCTTAGAGTGGGGGGCTGGCACAGATACGCAGTATTTT,CASSLEWGAGTDTQYF
TRBD1,TRBV28,TRBJ2-7,.,TGTGCCAGCAGAGGGGACAGCTACTACGAGCAGTACTTC,CASRGDSYYEQYF
TRBD1,TRBV19,TRBJ2-7,.,TGTGCCAGTAGTATGGATGGGGACAGCACCTACGAGCAGTACTTC,CASSMDGDSTYEQYF
TRBD1,TRBV25-1,TRBJ2-1,.,TGTGCCAGCAGTGATCGGGACAGGGGGCCCAATGAGCAGTTCTTC,CASSDRDRGPNEQFF
TRBD1,TRBV5-1,TRBJ1-1,.,TGCGCCAGCAGCTCTTCGGACAGGGGCCCCAACACTGAAGCTTTCTTT,CASSSSDRGPNTEAFF
TRBD1,TRBV11-2,TRBJ1-4,.,TGTGCCAGCAGCTTAGATAGGGGGCCAGGGAAACTGTTTTTT,CASSLDRGPGKLFF
.,TRBV7-9,TRBJ2-1,.,TGTGCCAGCAGCCTGAGCGAGGGGGTCTACAATGAGCAGTTCTTC,CASSLSEGVYNEQFF
.,TRBV6-6,TRBJ2-7,.,TGTGCCAGCAGTTACCGGACCGAGCCCTACGAGCAGTACTTC,CASSYRTEPYEQYF
.,TRBV29-1,TRBJ1-1,.,TGCAGCGTTGGATCAGGGTGGGGGATGAACACTGAAGCTTTCTTT,CSVGSGWGMNTEAFF
.,TRBV25-1,TRBJ1-1,.,TGTGCCAGCAGTGAATACGGGGAGGGATCGGACACTGAAGCTTTCTTT,CASSEYGEGSDTEAFF
.,TRBV7-9,TRBJ1-2,.,TGTGCCAGCAGCTCCGGTTATGACTCTAACTATGGCTACACCTTC,CASSSGYDSNYGYTF
.,TRBV11-2,TRBJ2-7,once,TGTGCCAGCAGCTTAGATGCGACCGTCTACGAGCAGTACTTC,CASSLDATVYEQYF
.,TRBV2,TRBJ2-5,.,TGTGCCAGCAGTATACAAGAGACCCAGTACTTC,CASSIQETQYF
.,TRBV10-1,TRBJ2-5,.,TGCGCCAGCAGCGAGATGGCGGAAGAGACCCAGTACTTC,CASSEMAEETQYF
TRBD1,TRBV3-1/TRBV3-2,TRBJ2-5,.,TGTGCCAGCAGCCAAGGTACAGGGGGGCAGGAGACCCAGTACTTC,CASSQGTGGQETQYF
.,TRBV19,TRBJ2-7,.,TGTGCCAGTACCGCATCCGGGGGGCCGTCTATCCACGAGCAGTACTTC,CASTASGGPSIHEQYF
.,TRBV5-1,TRBJ2-7,.,TGCGCCAGCAGCTTGGAGGGGAGCTACGAGCAGTACTTC,CASSLEGSYEQYF
.,TRBV25-1,TRBJ1-1,.,TGTGCCAGCAGTGTGCAAACCGGACAACAGGTGAAGCACACTGAAGCTTTCTTT,CASSVQTGQQVKHTEAFF
.,TRBV4-1,TRBJ1-6,.,TGCGCCAGCAGCCAACGACAGGAAACCTCCTATAATTCACCCCTCCACTTT,CASSQRQETSYNSPLHF
.,TRBV2,TRBJ1-6,.,TGTGCCAGCAGTAGACAGGAAAATTCACCCCTCCACTTT,CASSRQENSPLHF
.,TRBV6-5,TRBJ2-7,once,TGTGCCAGCCTCCCCGGATCAGGGCTTGAGCAGTACTTC,CASLPGSGLEQYF
.,TRBV14,TRBJ1-1,.,TGTGCCAGCAGCCAAGAGTACGGACTGCCGAACACTGAAGCTTTCTTT,CASSQEYGLPNTEAFF
.,TRBV7-9,TRBJ1-1,.,TGTGCCAGCAGCCCGCAGGGGTTCGTCGCTGAAGCTTTCTTT,CASSPQGFVAEAFF
.,TRBV2,TRBJ2-1,.,TGTGCCAGCAGGGGACCCGCGGTCAATGAGCAGTTCTTC,CASRGPAVNEQFF
TRBD2,TRBV10-3,TRBJ2-6,.,TGTGCCATCAGGGCGGTAAGCGGGGGACCCTCTGGGGCCAACGTCCTGACTTTC,CAIRAVSGGPSGANVLTF
.,TRBV28,TRBJ1-1,.,TGTGCCAGCAGTCGAGACACTGAAGCTTTCTTT,CASSRDTEAFF
TRBD1,TRBV25-1,TRBJ2-5,.,TGTGCCAGCAGTGAACCTCGGACAGGGAGATATGGGGAGACCCAGTACTTC,CASSEPRTGRYGETQYF
.,TRBV9,TRBJ2-1,.,TGTGCCAGCAGCGTAGAACTCTCCTACAATGAGCAGTTCTTC,CASSVELSYNEQFF
TRBD2,TRBV5-4,TRBJ2-7,.,TGTGCCAGCAGCTTGGGGCTAGCGGCCTTGAGCTACGAGCAGTACTTC,CASSLGLAALSYEQYF
TRBD2,TRBV5-6,TRBJ2-7,.,TGTGCCAGCAGCGGAGCGGGGGCGCGATCCTACGAGCAGTACTTC,CASSGAGARSYEQYF
.,TRBV19,TRBJ2-3,.,TGTGCCAGTGAACCGAGGGGGGGGGCAACAGATACGCAGTATTTT,CASEPRGGATDTQYF
.,TRBV5-1,TRBJ1-1,.,TGCGCCAGCAGCGTCTCGGACCCGGCGAAGGCTGAAGCTTTCTTT,CASSVSDPAKAEAFF
.,TRBV10-2,TRBJ1-5,.,TGCGCCAGCAGTGAGTCAGGGGATAATCAGCCCCAGCATTTT,CASSESGDNQPQHF
.,TRBV29-1,TRBJ1-1,.,TGCAGCGTTTATCGTAAGGGAATGAACACTGAAGCTTTCTTT,CSVYRKGMNTEAFF
.,TRBV25-1,TRBJ1-4,.,TGTGCCAGCAGTGAAGGGGGAAGGGAGGGAGGAACTAATGAAAAACTGTTTTTT,CASSEGGREGGTNEKLFF
TRBD1,TRBV5-4,TRBJ1-2,.,TGTGCCAGCAGCGCGGACAGGGAAAGCTATGGCTACACCTTC,CASSADRESYGYTF
TRBD1,TRBV3-1/TRBV3-2,TRBJ2-7,.,TGTGCCAGCAGCCAAGGAACCGGGACAGAAGACTACGAGCAGTACTTC,CASSQGTGTEDYEQYF
.,TRBV20-1,TRBJ2-7,.,TGCAGTGCTAGTAATTCCGGAGGGGGGATCGAGCAGTACTTC,CSASNSGGGIEQYF
.,TRBV5-8,TRBJ1-1,few,TGTGCCAGCAGCTTAGGGGGGGTTCGACTAATGAACACTGAAGCTTTCTTT,CASSLGGVRLMNTEAFF
TRBD2,TRBV3-1/TRBV3-2,TRBJ2-2,once,TGTGCCAGCAGCTCCCAGCGGGGGCAGCTGTTTTTT,CASSSQRGQLFF
TRBD1,TRBV15,TRBJ2-7,.,TGTGCCACCAGCAGAGATGCGGGACAGGGTAGAGAGCAGTACTTC,CATSRDAGQGREQYF
.,TRBV5-6,TRBJ1-4,.,TGTGCCAGCAGCCCGGGGCTATGGGACGAAAAACTGTTTTTT,CASSPGLWDEKLFF
.,TRBV6-6,TRBJ1-1,.,TGTGCCAGCAGTTACTCTGGACCGTACACTGAAGCTTTCTTT,CASSYSGPYTEAFF
.,TRBV29-1,TRBJ2-7,once,TGCAGCGTCAATGACGAGGACTGCTGCTACGCGGGGCAGTACTTC,CSVNDEDCCYAGQYF
.,TRBV2,TRBJ1-1,once,TGTGCCAGCAGTGTTTCACAGAACACTGAAGCTTTCTTT,CASSVSQNTEAFF